This T cell receptor (beta chain) was retrieved from a study of T cells in Graves' hyperthyroidism and ophthalmopathy. Study overall: Peripheral blood samples were taken at initial diagnosis, prior to any treatment. Broader study findings: Ophthalmopathy stood apart from stable hyperthyroidism in a 13 V-J model.

The CDR3 is 15 residues long. Losses at the gene ends were 5 bases for V and 8 bases for J; bases not matched to a gene: 10. CDR1 and CDR2 from the germline V gene are LNHDA and SQIVND (reference sequence). Amplification of TCR beta CDR3 regions was performed using RNA transcripts as template. An initial round of RT-PCR targeting the TCR CDR3 relied on the HTBI primer set. MiXCR, applied by TCRdb to the multiplex PCR reads, yields one record per CDR3 protein. The sample lists around 280,000 distinct CDR3 sequences; roughly an eighth were seen once. Of note for this clonotype: Its antigen is not known.

Sequencing was carried out using blood. The clonotype comes from a woman aged 40 to 49 with Graves' hyperthyroidism. V is TRBV19 and J is TRBJ2-2; 8 bases match TRBD2. For the CDR3, the DNA is TGTGCCAGTAGTCCCATAGCGGGACTGTCGGGGGAGCTGTTTTTT. Protein sequence: CASSPIAGLSGELFF.